This T cell receptor (beta chain) was identified in a study of blood T cell repertoires in COVID-19. The assay was immunoSEQ multiplex PCR, and TCRdb's table has in-frame clones only and misses some. The sample carries about 340,000 clones, 80% to 90% recorded once. The germline gives CDR1 SGHNT, CDR2 YYREEE (reference sequence). The V segment lost 4 bases and the J segment 4 bases; nucleotides outside the gene matches: 8. The CDR3 length is 15 residues. This clonotype was obtained from a woman aged 50 to 65 with COVID-19, enrolled during active disease. This chain uses TRBV5-4 with TRBJ2-7; TRBD1 agrees at 10 bases. The sequencing sample was made of peripheral blood. In DNA form, the CDR3 reads TGTGCCAGCAGCGCTACCCGGACAGGGGGATACGAGCAGTACTTC. Translation gives CASSATRTGGYEQYF.